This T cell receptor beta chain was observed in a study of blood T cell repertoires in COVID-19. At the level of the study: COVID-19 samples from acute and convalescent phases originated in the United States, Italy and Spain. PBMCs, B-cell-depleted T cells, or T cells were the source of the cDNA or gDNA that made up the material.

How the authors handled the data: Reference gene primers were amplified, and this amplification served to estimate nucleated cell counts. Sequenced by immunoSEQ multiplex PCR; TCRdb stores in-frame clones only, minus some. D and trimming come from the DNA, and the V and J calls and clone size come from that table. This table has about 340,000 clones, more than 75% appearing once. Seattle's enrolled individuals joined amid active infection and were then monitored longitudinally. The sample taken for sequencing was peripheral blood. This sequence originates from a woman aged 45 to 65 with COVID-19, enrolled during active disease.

The CDR3 coding sequence is TGCGCCAGCAGCGTGGGACAGGGTGGTCAGCCCCAGCATTTT. This sequence encodes CASSVGQGGQPQHF. The chain links TRBV5-1 to TRBJ1-5; TRBD1 matches 9 bases. This CDR3 spans 14 amino acids. V lost 4 bases and J lost 6; bases outside the gene matches: 5. Germline CDR1 SGHRS, CDR2 YFSETQ. Full variable domain (rest looked up from reference TRBV5-1 and TRBJ1-5): KAGVTQTPRYLIKTRGQQVTLSCSPISGHRSVSWYQQTPGQGLQFLFEYFSETQRNKGNFPGRFSGRQFSNSRSEMNVSTLELGDSALYLCASSVGQGGQPQHFGDGTRLSIL.